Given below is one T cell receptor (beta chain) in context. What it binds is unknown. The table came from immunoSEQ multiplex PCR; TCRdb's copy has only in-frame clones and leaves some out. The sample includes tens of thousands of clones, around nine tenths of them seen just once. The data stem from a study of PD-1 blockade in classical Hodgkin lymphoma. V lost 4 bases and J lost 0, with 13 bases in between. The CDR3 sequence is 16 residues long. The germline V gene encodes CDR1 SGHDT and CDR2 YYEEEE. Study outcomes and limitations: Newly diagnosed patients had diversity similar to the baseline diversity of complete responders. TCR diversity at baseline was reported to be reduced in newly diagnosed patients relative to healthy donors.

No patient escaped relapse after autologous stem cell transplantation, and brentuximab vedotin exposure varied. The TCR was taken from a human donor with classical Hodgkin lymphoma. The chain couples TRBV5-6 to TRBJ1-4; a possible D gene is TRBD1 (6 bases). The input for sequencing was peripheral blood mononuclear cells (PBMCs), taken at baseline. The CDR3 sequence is CASSGTGRTTNEKLFF. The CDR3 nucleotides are TGTGCCAGCAGCGGCACAGGGCGTACAACTAATGAAAAACTGTTTTTT.